The 4 T cell receptor beta chains below come from one sample, sequenced in a study of long-term antiretroviral therapy in people with HIV (dated 2022 in TCRdb). The immunoSEQ hsTCRB v3.0 assay was used at survey level resolution to sequence the TRB variable region. As stored in TCRdb, this immuneACCESS dataset retains in-frame rearrangements with V and J assigned. A fraction of the clones does not appear; measured against another copy, unresolved V genes explain less than half of the discrepancy, and the remainder lacks a known reason. In all, the sample holds roughly 35,000 clones, and approximately 85% of those were seen once. About 4.3% of the sample lies in the top ten. The sample here was unsorted PBMCs, taken 3.3 years after starting antiretroviral therapy. The receptors shown here come from a man aged 18 to 30 with HIV.

The chain employs TRBV18 and TRBJ1-4; D is uncertain. The CDR3 totals 14 residues. The germline gives CDR1 KGHSH, CDR2 LQKENI. Trimming removed 2 bases at V and 2 bases at J, with 6 bases between. This chain's CDR3 is CASSPTTTNEKLFF. CDR3 nucleotide sequence: TGTGCCAGCTCACCAACCACGACTAATGAAAAACTGTTTTTT. Filled out from reference TRBV18 and TRBJ1-4, the complete variable domain reads NAGVMQNPRHLVRRRGQEARLRCSPMKGHSHVYWYRQLPEEGLKFMVYLQKENIIDESGMPKERFSAEFPKEGPSILRIQQVVRGDSAAYFCASSPTTTNEKLFFGSGTQLSVL.

The rearrangement links TRBV4-2 to TRBJ2-3, with 7 positions matching TRBD2. The CDR3 sequence is 17 residues long. V was clipped by 4 bases and J by 2 bases; unmatched bases: 12. Germline V gene sequence: CDR1 LGHNA, CDR2 YNFKEQ. CDR3 protein: CASSPRKEAGHTDTQYF. The CDR3 DNA is TGTGCCAGCAGCCCCCGTAAGGAAGCGGGGCACACAGATACGCAGTATTTT.

In nucleotides, the CDR3 is TGTGCCAGCAGCTTAGATAGACATTCACACACTGAAGCTTTCTTT. It specifies CASSLDRHSHTEAFF. This rearrangement joins TRBV7-9 to TRBJ1-1, with unresolved D. This CDR3 contains 15 residues. Germline CDR1 reads SEHNR; CDR2 reads FQNEAQ (reference sequence). The V gene lost 1 base and the J gene lost 3 bases, with 12 bases spanning the gap.

This rearrangement joins TRBV7-2 to TRBJ1-3; TRBD1 agrees at 9 bases. Trimming took 5 bases from V and 4 from J; bases not matched to a gene: 6. The CDR3 has 15 residues. Germline loops: CDR1 SGHTA, CDR2 FQGNSA. CDR3: CASSPGTGSGNTIYF. The CDR3, as DNA: TGTGCCAGCAGCCCTGGGACAGGGTCCGGAAACACCATATATTTT.